This T cell receptor beta chain was found in a study of patients and donors after allogeneic stem cell transplantation. TCRdb re-called the RT-PCR reads with MiXCR, one entry per CDR3 protein. The sample consists of over 150,000 distinct CDR3 sequences, more than 35% of them appearing once. There are a few counts of this clonotype. The germline V gene has CDR1 LNHDA and CDR2 SQIVND (reference sequence). With 5 bases clipped from V and 7 bases from J, the junction kept 5 bases outside the gene matches. The CDR3 sequence is 14 residues long. The sample taken for sequencing was blood, either unsorted or a sorted T cell fraction (not recorded which). This chain uses TRBV19 with TRBJ2-2; 9 positions match TRBD1. This receptor was taken from a human donor who was either an allogeneic HSCT recipient or a stem cell or donor lymphocyte infusion donor (not recorded which). It is not recorded whose cells these are; they may come from a transplant donor. CDR3 sequence reads: CASSLGQGIGELFF. The CDR3, as DNA: TGTGCCAGTAGTCTGGGACAGGGTATCGGGGAGCTGTTTTTT.